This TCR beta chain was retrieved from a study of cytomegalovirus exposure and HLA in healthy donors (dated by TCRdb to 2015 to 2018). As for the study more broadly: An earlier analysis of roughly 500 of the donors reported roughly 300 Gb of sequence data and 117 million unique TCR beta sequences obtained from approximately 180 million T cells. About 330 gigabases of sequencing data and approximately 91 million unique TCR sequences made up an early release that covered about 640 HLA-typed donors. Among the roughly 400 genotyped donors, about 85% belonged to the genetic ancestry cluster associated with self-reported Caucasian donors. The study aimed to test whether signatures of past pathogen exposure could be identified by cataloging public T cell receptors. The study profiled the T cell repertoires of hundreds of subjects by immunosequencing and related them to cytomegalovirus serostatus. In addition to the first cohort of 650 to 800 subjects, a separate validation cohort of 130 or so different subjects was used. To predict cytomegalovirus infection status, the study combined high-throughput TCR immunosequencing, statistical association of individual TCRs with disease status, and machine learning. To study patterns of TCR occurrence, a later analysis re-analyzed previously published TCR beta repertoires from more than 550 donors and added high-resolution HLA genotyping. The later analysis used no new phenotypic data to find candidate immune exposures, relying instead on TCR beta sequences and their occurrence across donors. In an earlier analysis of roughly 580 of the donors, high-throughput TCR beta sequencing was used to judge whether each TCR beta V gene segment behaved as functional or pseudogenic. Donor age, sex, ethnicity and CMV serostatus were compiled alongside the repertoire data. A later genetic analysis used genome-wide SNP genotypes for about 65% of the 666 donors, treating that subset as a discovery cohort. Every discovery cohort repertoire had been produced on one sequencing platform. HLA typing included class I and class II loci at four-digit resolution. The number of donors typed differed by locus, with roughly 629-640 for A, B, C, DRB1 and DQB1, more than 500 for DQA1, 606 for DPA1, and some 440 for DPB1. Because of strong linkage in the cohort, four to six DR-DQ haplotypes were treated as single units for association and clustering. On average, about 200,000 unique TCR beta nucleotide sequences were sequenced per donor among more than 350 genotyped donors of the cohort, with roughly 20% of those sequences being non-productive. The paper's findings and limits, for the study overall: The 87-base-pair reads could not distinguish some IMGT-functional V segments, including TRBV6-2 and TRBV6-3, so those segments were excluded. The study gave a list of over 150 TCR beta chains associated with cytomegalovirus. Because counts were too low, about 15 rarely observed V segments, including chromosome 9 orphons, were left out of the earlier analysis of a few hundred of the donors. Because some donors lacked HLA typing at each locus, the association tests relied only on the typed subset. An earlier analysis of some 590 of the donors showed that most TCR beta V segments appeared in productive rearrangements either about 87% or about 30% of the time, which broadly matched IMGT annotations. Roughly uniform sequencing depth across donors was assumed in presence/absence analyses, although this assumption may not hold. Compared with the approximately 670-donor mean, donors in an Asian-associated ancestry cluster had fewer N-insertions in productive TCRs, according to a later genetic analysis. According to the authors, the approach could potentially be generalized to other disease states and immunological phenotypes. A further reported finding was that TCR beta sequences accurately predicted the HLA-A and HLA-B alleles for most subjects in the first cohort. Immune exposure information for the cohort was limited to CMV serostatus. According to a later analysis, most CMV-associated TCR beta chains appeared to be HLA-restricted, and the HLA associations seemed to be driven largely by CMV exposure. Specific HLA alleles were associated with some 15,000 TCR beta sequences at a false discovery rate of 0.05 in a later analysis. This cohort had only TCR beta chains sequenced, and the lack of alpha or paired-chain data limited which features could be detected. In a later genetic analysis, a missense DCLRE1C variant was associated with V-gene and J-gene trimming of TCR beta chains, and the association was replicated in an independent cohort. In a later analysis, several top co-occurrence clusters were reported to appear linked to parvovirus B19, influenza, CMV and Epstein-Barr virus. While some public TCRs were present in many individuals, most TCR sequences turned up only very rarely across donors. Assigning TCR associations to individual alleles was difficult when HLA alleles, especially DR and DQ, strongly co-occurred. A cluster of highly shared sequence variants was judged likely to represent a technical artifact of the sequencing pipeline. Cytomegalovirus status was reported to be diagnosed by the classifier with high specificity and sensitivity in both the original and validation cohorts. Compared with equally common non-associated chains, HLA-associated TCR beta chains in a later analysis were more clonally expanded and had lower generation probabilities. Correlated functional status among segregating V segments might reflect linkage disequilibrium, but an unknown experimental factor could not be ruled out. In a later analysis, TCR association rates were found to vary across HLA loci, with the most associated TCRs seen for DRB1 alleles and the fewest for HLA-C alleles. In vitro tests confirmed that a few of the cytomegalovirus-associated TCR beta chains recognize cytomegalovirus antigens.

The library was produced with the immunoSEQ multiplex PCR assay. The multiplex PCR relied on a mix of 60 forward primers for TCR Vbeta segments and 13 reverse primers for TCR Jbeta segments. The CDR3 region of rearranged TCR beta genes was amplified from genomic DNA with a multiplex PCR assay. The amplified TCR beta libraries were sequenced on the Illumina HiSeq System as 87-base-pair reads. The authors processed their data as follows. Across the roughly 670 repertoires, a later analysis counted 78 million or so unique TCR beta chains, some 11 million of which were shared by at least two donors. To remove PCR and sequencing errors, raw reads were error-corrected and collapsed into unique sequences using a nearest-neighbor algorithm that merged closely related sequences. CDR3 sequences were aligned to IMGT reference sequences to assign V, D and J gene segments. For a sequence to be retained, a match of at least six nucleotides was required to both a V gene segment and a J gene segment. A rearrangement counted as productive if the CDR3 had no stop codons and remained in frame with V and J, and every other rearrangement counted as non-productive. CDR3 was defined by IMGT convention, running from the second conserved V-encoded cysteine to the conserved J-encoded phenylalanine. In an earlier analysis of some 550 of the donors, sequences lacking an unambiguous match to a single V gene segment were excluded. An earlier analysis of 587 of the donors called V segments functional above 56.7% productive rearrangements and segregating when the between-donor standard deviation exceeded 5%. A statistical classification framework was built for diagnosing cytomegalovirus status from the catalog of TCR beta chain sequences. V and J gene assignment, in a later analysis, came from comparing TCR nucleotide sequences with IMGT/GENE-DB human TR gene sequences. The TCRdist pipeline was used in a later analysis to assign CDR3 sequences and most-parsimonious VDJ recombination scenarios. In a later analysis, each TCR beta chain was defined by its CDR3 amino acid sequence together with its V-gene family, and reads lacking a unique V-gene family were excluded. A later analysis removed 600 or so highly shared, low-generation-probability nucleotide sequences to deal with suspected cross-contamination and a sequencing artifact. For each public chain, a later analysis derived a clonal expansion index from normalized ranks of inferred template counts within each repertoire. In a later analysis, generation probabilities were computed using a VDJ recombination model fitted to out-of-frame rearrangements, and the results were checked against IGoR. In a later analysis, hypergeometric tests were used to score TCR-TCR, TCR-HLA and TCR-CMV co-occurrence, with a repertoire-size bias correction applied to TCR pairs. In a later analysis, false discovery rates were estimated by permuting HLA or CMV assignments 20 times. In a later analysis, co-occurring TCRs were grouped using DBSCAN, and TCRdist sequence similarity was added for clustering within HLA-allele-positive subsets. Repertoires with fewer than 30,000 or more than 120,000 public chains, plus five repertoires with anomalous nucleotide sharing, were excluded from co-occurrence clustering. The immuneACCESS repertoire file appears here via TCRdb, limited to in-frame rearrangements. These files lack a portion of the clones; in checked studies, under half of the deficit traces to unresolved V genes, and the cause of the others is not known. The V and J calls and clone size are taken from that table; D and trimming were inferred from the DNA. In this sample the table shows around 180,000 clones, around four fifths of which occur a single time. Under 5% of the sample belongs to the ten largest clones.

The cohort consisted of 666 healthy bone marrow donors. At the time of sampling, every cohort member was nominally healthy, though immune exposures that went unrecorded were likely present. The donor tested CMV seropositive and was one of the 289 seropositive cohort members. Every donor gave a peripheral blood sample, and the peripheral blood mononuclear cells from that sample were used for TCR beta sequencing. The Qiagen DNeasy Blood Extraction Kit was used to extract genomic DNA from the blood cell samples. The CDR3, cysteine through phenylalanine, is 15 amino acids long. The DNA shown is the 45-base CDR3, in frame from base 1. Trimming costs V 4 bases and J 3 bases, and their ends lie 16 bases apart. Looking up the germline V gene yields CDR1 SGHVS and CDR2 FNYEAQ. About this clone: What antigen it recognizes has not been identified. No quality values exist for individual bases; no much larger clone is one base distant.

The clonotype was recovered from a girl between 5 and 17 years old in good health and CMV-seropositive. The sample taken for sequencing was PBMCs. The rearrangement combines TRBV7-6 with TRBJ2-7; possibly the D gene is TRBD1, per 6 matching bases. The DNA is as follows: TGTGCCAGCAGCTCCTTCCTTTCGGACAGCTACGAGCAGTACTTC. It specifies CASSSFLSDSYEQYF.